This passage covers 6 T cell receptor beta chains from one sample sequenced in a study of shared clonotypes between healthy human individuals. Generated by immunoSEQ multiplex PCR, the TCRdb table keeps only in-frame clones and is missing some. This sample has around 600,000 clones, with roughly 95% found just once. Naive CD8 cells lacked CD45RO and underwent positive selection for CCR7, leaving out terminally differentiated effector memory CD45RA+ cells. The sequenced material came from naive CD8+ T cells sorted from blood. The receptor source for this set is a woman aged 25 to 39 in good health.

This sequence joins TRBV29-1 and TRBJ1-2; TRBD1 matches 8 bases. Per germline, CDR1 SQVTM and CDR2 ANQGSEA. The CDR3 extends over 14 amino acids. V lost 5 bases, J lost 5 bases, and 10 bases stayed unmatched. DNA for the CDR3: TGCAGCGTTCCCATTCGGACAGGGCAGTATGGCTACACCTTC. It specifies CSVPIRTGQYGYTF.

A note on this clone: Other DNA sequences in this specimen translate into the identical CDR3. The chain uses TRBV5-6 and TRBJ1-1; D not certain. There are 12 residues in the CDR3. CDR1 and CDR2 (germline): SGHDT, YYEEEE. V lost 0 bases, J lost 5 bases, and 5 bases lay in between. The chain's CDR3 is CASSLEGTEAFF. In DNA, the CDR3 is TGTGCCAGCAGCTTGGAAGGGACTGAAGCTTTCTTT. Based on the CDR3 plus reference TRBV5-6 and TRBJ1-1, the full variable domain is DAGVTQSPTHLIKTRGQQVTLRCSPKSGHDTVSWYQQALGQGPQFIFQYYEEEERQRGNFPDRFSGHQFPNYSSELNVNALLLGDSALYLCASSLEGTEAFFGQGTRLTVV.

This clone was found once. This sequence joins TRBV7-9 and TRBJ2-7; the D gene is possibly TRBD2 (6 bases). V shed 5 bases and J shed 2 bases, with 19 bases lying between them. Germline lookup yields CDR1 SEHNR and CDR2 FQNEAQ (reference sequence). This CDR3 is built from 16 residues. The CDR3 DNA follows: TGTGCCAGCAGCACGATCGCCGGGACTGGTACCTACGAGCAGTACTTC. This encodes CASSTIAGTGTYEQYF.

The chain is built from TRBV28 and TRBJ2-1; 10 bases fit TRBD2. This CDR3 has 15 residues. Germline V gives CDR1 MDHEN, CDR2 SYDVKM. Losses at the gene ends were 3 bases for V and 8 bases for J; bases not matched to a gene: 7. CDR3 bases: TGTGCCAGCAGTTTGTCGACTAGCGGGTGGGATGAGCAGTTCTTC. The encoded protein is CASSLSTSGWDEQFF.

The chain combines TRBV7-9 with TRBJ2-1, with 10 nucleotides matching TRBD1. V gave up 3 bases and J gave up 7 bases; unmatched junction bases: 9. Per the germline V gene, CDR1 is SEHNR and CDR2 is FQNEAQ (reference sequence). The CDR3 covers 16 residues. DNA of the CDR3: TGTGCCAGCAGCTTCCGGGACAGGGGTTTTGCAAATGAGCAGTTCTTC. As protein: CASSFRDRGFANEQFF. Filled out from reference TRBV7-9 and TRBJ2-1, the complete variable domain reads DTGVSQNPRHKITKRGQNVTFRCDPISEHNRLYWYRQTLGQGPEFLTYFQNEAQLEKSRLLSDRFSAERPKGSFSTLEIQRTEQGDSAMYLCASSFRDRGFANEQFFGPGTRLTVL.

The gene calls are TRBV2 and TRBJ1-5; D possibly corresponds to TRBD1 (5 bases). The CDR3 has 15 residues. The V gene lost 0 bases and the J gene lost 5 bases, with 11 bases spanning the gap. Germline CDR1 SNHLY, CDR2 FYNNEI. The CDR3 is CASSEAQGPYQPQHF. The CDR3 coding sequence is TGTGCCAGCAGTGAAGCCCAGGGACCGTATCAGCCCCAGCATTTT. The full variable domain, rest sourced from reference TRBV2 and TRBJ1-5, is EPEVTQTPSHQVTQMGQEVILRCVPISNHLYFYWYRQILGQKVEFLVSFYNNEISEKSEIFDDQFSVERPDGSNFTLKIRSTKLEDSAMYFCASSEAQGPYQPQHFGDGTRLSIL.